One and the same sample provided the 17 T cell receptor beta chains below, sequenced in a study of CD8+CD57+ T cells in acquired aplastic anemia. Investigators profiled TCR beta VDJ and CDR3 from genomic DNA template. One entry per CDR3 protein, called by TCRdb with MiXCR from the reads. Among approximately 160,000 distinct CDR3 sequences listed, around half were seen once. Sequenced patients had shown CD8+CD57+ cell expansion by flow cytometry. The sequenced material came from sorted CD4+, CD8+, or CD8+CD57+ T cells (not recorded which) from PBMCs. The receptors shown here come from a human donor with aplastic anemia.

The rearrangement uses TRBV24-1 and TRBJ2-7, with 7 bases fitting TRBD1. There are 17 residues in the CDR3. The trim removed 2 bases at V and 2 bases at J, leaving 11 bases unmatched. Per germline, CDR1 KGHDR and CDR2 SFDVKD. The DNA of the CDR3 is TGTGCCACCAGTGATTCGATGACAGGGATTAACGCCTACGAGCAGTACTTC. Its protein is CATSDSMTGINAYEQYF.

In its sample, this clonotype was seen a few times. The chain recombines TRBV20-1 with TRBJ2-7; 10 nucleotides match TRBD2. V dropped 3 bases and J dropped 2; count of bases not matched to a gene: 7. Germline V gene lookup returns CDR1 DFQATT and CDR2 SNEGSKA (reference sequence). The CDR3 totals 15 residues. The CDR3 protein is CSASPLAGGTYEQYF. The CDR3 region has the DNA TGCAGTGCTAGCCCCTTAGCGGGGGGAACCTACGAGCAGTACTTC.

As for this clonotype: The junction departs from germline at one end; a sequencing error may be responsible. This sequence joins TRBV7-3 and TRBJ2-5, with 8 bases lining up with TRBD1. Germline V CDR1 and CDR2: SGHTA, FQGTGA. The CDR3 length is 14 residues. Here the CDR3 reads CASSPQGVRETQYF. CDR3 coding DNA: TGCGCCAGCAGCCCACAGGGGGTTAGGGAGACCCAGTACTTC.

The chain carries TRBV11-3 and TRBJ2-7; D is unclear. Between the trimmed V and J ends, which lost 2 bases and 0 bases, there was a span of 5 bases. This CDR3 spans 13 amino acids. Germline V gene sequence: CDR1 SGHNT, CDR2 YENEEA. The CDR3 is CASSLRSSYEQYV. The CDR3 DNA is TGTGCCAGCAGCTTACGGAGCTCCTACGAGCAGTACGTC.

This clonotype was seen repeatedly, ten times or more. CDR3 sequence: CASSLDGQPQETQYF. CDR3 sequence (DNA): TGTGCCAGCAGCCTAGACGGACAACCACAAGAGACCCAGTACTTC. The V and J genes are TRBV5-5 and TRBJ2-5, with a weak D call TRBD1 (5 bases). Germline CDR1 and CDR2: SGHKS and YYEKEE (reference sequence). The CDR3 totals 15 residues. V dropped 4 bases and J dropped 2 bases, with 15 bases sitting between them.

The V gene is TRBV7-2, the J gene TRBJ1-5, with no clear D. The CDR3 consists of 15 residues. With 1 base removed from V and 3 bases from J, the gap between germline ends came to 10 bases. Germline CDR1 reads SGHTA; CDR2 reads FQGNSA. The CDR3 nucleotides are TGTGCCAGCAGCTTAGGTGTACAGATCAATCAGCCCCAGCATTTT. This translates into CASSLGVQINQPQHF.

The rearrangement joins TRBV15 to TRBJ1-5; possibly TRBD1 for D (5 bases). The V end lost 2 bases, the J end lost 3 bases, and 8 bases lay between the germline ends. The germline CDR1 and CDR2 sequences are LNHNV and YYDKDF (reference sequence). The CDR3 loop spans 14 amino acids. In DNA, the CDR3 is TGTGCCACCAGCAGACAGGGCAACAATCAGCCCCAGCATTTT. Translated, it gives CATSRQGNNQPQHF.

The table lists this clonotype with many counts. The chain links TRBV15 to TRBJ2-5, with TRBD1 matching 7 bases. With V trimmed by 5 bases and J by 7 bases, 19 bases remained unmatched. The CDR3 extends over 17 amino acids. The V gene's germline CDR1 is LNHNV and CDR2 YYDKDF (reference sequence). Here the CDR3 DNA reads TGTGCCACCAGCGGCTTCTCCGGGACAGTACATTACGGGACCCAGTACTTC. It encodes CATSGFSGTVHYGTQYF.

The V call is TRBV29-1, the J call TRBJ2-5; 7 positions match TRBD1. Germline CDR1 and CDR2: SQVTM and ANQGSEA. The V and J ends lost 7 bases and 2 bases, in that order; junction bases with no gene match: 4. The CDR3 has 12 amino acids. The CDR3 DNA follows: TGCAGCGCTGACAGGGAGCAAGAGACCCAGTACTTC. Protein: CSADREQETQYF.

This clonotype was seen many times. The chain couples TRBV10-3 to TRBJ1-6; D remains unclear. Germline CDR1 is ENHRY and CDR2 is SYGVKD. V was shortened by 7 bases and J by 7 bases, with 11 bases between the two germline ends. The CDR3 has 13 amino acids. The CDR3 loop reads CAIKLGGNSPLHF. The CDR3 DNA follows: TGTGCCATCAAATTGGGTGGGAATTCACCCCTCCACTTT.

This chain's CDR3 is CASSLTPRLGVNYGYTF. CDR3 DNA: TGTGCCAGCAGCCTAACCCCGAGATTAGGGGTTAACTATGGCTACACCTTC. J is TRBJ1-2 and V is TRBV25-1; D perhaps matches TRBD1 (5 bases). The CDR3 has 17 residues. Germline CDR1 MGHDK, CDR2 SYGVNS. V lost 6 bases to trimming and J lost 1 base, with 21 bases between them.

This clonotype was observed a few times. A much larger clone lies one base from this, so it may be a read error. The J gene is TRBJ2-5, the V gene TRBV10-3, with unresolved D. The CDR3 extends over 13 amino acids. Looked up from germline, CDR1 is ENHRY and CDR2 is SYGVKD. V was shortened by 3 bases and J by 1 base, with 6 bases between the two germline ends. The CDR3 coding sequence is TGTGCCATCAGTGAAGTCAGCCAAGAGACCCAGTACTTC. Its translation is CAISEVSQETQYF.

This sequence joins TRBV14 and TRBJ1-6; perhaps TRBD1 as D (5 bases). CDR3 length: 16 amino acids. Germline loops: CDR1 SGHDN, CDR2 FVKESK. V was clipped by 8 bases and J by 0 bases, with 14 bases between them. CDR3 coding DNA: TGTGCCAGCGGTGGGGCCGACAGCTCCTATAATTCACCCCTCCACTTT. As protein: CASGGADSSYNSPLHF.

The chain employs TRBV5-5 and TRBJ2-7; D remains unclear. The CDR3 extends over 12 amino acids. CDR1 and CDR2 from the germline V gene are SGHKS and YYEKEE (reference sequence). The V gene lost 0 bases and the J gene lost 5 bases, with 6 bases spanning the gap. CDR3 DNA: TGTGCCAGCAGCTTGGGCCCACACGAGCAGTACTTC. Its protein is CASSLGPHEQYF.

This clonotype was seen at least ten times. CDR3 sequence: CASSIRPTNTEAFF. The CDR3 coding sequence is TGTGCCAGTAGTATTCGGCCTACGAACACTGAAGCTTTCTTT. This rearrangement joins TRBV19 to TRBJ1-1; D remains unclear. This CDR3 spans 14 amino acids. Germline values: CDR1 LNHDA, CDR2 SQIVND (reference sequence). The V and J ends lost 3 bases and 1 base respectively, with 9 bases between them.

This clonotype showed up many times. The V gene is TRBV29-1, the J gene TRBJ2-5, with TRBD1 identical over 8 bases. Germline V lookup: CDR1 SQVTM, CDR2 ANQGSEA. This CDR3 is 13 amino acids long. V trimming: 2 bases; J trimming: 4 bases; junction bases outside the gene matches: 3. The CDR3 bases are TGCAGCGTTGAAAAGACAGGGGCAGAGACCCAGTACTTC. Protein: CSVEKTGAETQYF.

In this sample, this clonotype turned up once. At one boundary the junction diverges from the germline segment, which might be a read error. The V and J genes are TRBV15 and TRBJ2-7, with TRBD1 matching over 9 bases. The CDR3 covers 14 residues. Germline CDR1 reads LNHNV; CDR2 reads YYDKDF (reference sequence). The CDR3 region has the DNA TGCGCCACCAGCAGCCGGGGACAGGGCTACGAGCAGTACTTC. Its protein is CATSSRGQGYEQYF.